The clone carrying this TCR beta chain came up a few times. These data are taken from a study of T cell repertoires in cytomegalovirus infection. The CDR3 consists of 15 residues. V was clipped by 3 bases and J by 0 bases, with 11 bases between them. Per the germline V gene, CDR1 is DFQATT and CDR2 is SNEGSKA (reference sequence). MiXCR, applied by TCRdb to the reads, yields one record per CDR3 protein. The data hold under 250,000 distinct CDR3 sequences, with 9% to 15% observed a single time. The sequencing input was PBMCs. V usage is TRBV20-1 and J usage is TRBJ1-4; D unclear. This TCR was sampled from a human donor in good health (CMV status not recorded). Some clones in this sample may be carry-over from other donors' samples. The CDR3 spells CSASPHQTTNEKLFF. Written as DNA, the CDR3 is TGCAGTGCTAGCCCCCATCAAACAACTAATGAAAAACTGTTTTTT.